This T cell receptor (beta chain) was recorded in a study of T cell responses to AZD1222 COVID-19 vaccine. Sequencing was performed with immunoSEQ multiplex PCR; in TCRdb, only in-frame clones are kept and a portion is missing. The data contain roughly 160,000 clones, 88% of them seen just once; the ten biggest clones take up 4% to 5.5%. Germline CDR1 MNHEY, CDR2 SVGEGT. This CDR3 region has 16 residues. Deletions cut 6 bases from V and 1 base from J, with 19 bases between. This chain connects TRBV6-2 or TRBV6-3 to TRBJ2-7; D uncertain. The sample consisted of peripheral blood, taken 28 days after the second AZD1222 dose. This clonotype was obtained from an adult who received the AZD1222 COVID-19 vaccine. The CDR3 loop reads CASSLDIDHASYEQYF. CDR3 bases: TGTGCCAGCAGCCTAGATATAGACCATGCATCCTACGAGCAGTACTTC.